What follows is one TCR beta chain and its context. Its antigen is unknown. The source of the sample is a study of T-cell memory formation after mild COVID-19. Study summary: Largely donor-specific TCR clusters were found. Study-level results: Contracting CD4+ clones sat mainly in CM and EM; CD8+ in EMRA. Cross-reactive memory appears to have joined, as suggested by some responding clones showing up in pre-infection memory. Day 15 to 85 contracting clones showed balanced CD4/CD8; day 15 to 37 expanders favored CD4+.

Germline V gene lookup returns CDR1 DFQATT and CDR2 SNEGSKA (reference sequence). Losses at the gene ends were 3 bases for V and 5 bases for J; bases not matched to a gene: 11. This CDR3 spans 15 amino acids. TCRdb reprocessed the 5' RACE reads with MiXCR, giving one entry per CDR3 protein. The table records just over 150,000 distinct CDR3 sequences, around 30% of them present only once. The chain uses TRBV20-1 and TRBJ1-2, with TRBD1 matching 8 bases. This TCR was recovered from an adult woman who had mild COVID-19 (a few samples of this study predate the infection). Cell type and time point are not known. Sequenced material: PBMCs or a T cell subset sorted from them (not recorded which). CDR3 amino acids: CSAREGQGTEYGYTF. The CDR3 nucleotides are TGCAGTGCTAGGGAAGGACAGGGAACCGAGTATGGCTACACCTTC.